The present entry profiles one T cell receptor (beta chain) with its context. The data were obtained in a study of blood T cell repertoires in COVID-19. Study-level background: Samples taken during acute and convalescent COVID-19 were collected in the United States, Italy and Spain. Sources were T cells, B-cell-depleted T cells, or PBMCs; the material itself was cDNA or gDNA.

Germline V gene sequence: CDR1 MDHEN, CDR2 SYDVKM. V was cut by 6 bases and J by 3 bases, with 12 bases left in between. CDR3 length equals 13 residues. Study processing details: Estimation of nucleated cell counts relied on the amplification of reference gene primers. TCRdb's table, derived via immunoSEQ multiplex PCR, lists solely in-frame clones and lacks some. That table supplies the V and J calls and clone size; D and trimming were determined from the DNA. The sample has approximately 100,000 clones, 85% to 95% seen once. The sequenced sample consisted of peripheral blood. This chain links TRBV28 with TRBJ2-7; weak D call: TRBD2 (7 bases). The source of this sequence is a man aged 50 to 60 with active COVID-19. CDR3: CASRGGGIYEQYF. The CDR3 bases are TGTGCCAGCAGGGGAGGGGGTATCTACGAGCAGTACTTC.